This T cell receptor beta chain was recorded in a study of blood T cell repertoires in COVID-19. At the level of the study: The cDNA or gDNA used as material had been derived from T cells, B-cell-depleted T cells, or PBMCs.

Here immunoSEQ multiplex PCR was the method, and the copy in TCRdb shows in-frame clones only, minus some. The sample records 80,000 or so clones, less than 95% being singletons. Per the germline V gene, CDR1 is SQVTM and CDR2 is ANQGSEA. The CDR3 consists of 13 residues. Trimming took off 4 bases at V and 0 bases at J, with 7 bases between the two ends. Sequences were obtained from peripheral blood. V usage is TRBV29-1 and J usage is TRBJ2-1; D remains unclear. This clonotype originated in a woman between 45 and 65 years old in a cohort sampled during active COVID-19. The CDR3 nucleotides are TGCAGCGTTGCGGAGAGCTCCTACAATGAGCAGTTCTTC. Protein product: CSVAESSYNEQFF.